These 12 T cell receptor beta chains came from one sample sequenced in a study of blood T cell repertoires in COVID-19. TCRdb keeps only in-frame clones here, not all; method: immunoSEQ multiplex PCR. The sample includes 130,000 to 150,000 clones, 70% to 85% seen only once; the top ten take 3%. Sequenced: peripheral blood. Source of these receptors: a woman older than 75 with acute or convalescent COVID-19.

Written as DNA, the CDR3 is TGCGCCAGCAGCTCCTTACAGGGAGTATTCTATGGCTACACCTTC. Its translation is CASSSLQGVFYGYTF. The chain employs TRBV5-1 and TRBJ1-2; maybe TRBD1 (6 bases). Germline CDR1 is SGHRS and CDR2 is YFSETQ. V was trimmed by 3 bases and J by 4 bases, leaving 16 bases between them. CDR3 length: 15 residues.

The chain couples TRBV7-6 to TRBJ1-1, with D unresolved. V was shortened by 5 bases and J by 4 bases, with 14 bases between the two germline ends. Germline values: CDR1 SGHVS, CDR2 FNYEAQ. The CDR3 loop spans 14 amino acids. CDR3 bases: TGTGCCAGCAGCCCGGGGTATATCGGCACTGAAGCTTTCTTT. Protein sequence: CASSPGYIGTEAFF.

The gene calls are TRBV12-5 and TRBJ1-1; TRBD1 aligns across 9 bases. CDR1 LGHNT and CDR2 FRNRAP come from the germline V gene. The CDR3 contains 16 residues. V gave up 5 bases and J gave up 5 bases; unmatched junction bases: 12. In DNA form, the CDR3 reads TGTGCTAGTGGTCCAGTACAGGGGGCGCTGGGGACTGAAGCTTTCTTT. Its translation is CASGPVQGALGTEAFF. Drawing the rest from reference TRBV12-5 and TRBJ1-1, the complete variable domain is DARVTQTPRHKVTEMGQEVTMRCQPILGHNTVFWYRQTMMQGLELLAYFRNRAPLDDSGMPKDRFSAEMPDATLATLKIQPSEPRDSAVYFCASGPVQGALGTEAFFGQGTRLTVV.

The CDR3 DNA follows: TGCGCCAGCAGCTTCAATCCGACAGGAAACTATGGCTACACCTTC. This sequence encodes CASSFNPTGNYGYTF. The chain links TRBV5-1 to TRBJ1-2; weak D call: TRBD1 (6 bases). CDR3 length equals 15 residues. Trimming shortened V by 2 bases and J by 2 bases, and 13 bases separated the two germline ends. Germline V gene sequence: CDR1 SGHRS, CDR2 YFSETQ.

The DNA of the CDR3 is TGCGCCAGCAGCCAAGGACAGGACCTCTATGGCTACACCTTC. Translating it yields CASSQGQDLYGYTF. The V call is TRBV4-3, the J call TRBJ1-2, with D maybe TRBD1 (6 bases). CDR3 length: 14 amino acids. V dropped 1 base and J dropped 4 bases, with 10 bases sitting between them. CDR1 is LGHNA, CDR2 YSLEER, per germline.

The V and J genes are TRBV4-2 and TRBJ2-7; 8 nucleotides match TRBD1. Germline values: CDR1 LGHNA, CDR2 YNFKEQ. There are 15 residues in the CDR3. Losses at the gene ends were 8 bases for V and 0 bases for J; bases not matched to a gene: 9. The CDR3 nucleotides read TGTGCCAGCCGCAAAGGAGGACAGGGCTCCTACGAGCAGTACTTC. It is translated as CASRKGGQGSYEQYF.

The chain combines TRBV19 with TRBJ1-2; no reliable D call. This CDR3 has 12 residues. V was pared by 3 bases and J by 8 bases, with 10 bases between. Germline CDR1 is LNHDA and CDR2 is SQIVND (reference sequence). The CDR3 sequence: CASSIWGGGYTF. The CDR3 region has the DNA TGTGCCAGTAGTATCTGGGGAGGCGGCTACACCTTC.

This clone was counted only a few times. The chain is built from TRBV5-1 and TRBJ1-4, with 9 bases that match TRBD1. This CDR3 is 16 amino acids long. Trimming took 4 bases from V and 0 from J; bases not matched to a gene: 4. Germline V gene data show CDR1 as SGHRS and CDR2 as YFSETQ. CDR3 sequence (DNA): TGCGCCAGCAGCGGGGGACAGGGAGCAACTAATGAAAAACTGTTTTTT. Translation gives CASSGGQGATNEKLFF.

The chain carries TRBV9 and TRBJ2-7; TRBD2 is a possible D gene (7 bases). The CDR3 totals 15 residues. The germline CDR1 and CDR2 sequences are SGDLS and YYNGEE. V was shortened by 0 bases and J by 4 bases, with 14 bases between the two germline ends. The CDR3 reads CASSVAGGAQYEQYF. The DNA of the CDR3 is TGTGCCAGCAGCGTAGCGGGGGGCGCACAGTACGAGCAGTACTTC.

The rearrangement joins TRBV2 to TRBJ2-2, with a weak D call TRBD1 (6 bases). CDR1 is SNHLY, CDR2 FYNNEI, per germline. The CDR3 has 14 residues. With 5 bases removed from V and 7 bases from J, the gap between germline ends came to 14 bases. The CDR3 bases are TGTGCCAGCAGTACCGACAGGAGAGGCGGGGAGCTGTTTTTT. Translation: CASSTDRRGGELFF.

This clone appeared a few times. CDR3 sequence: CAISTSGDQETQYF. The CDR3 nucleotides are TGTGCCATCTCGACTAGCGGGGACCAAGAGACCCAGTACTTC. The V and J genes are TRBV10-3 and TRBJ2-5; 11 bases map to TRBD2. CDR3 length: 14 amino acids. The junction had 2 bases not matched to a gene; V was cut back by 8 bases and J by 0 bases. CDR1 ENHRY and CDR2 SYGVKD come from the germline V gene.

The CDR3 nucleotides read TGTGCCAGCGCTCGGGAAGAAGGGTACTATGGCTACACCTTC. It encodes CASAREEGYYGYTF. The chain is built from TRBV5-4 and TRBJ1-2; D is uncertain. In germline, CDR1 is SGHNT, CDR2 YYREEE (reference sequence). The length of the CDR3 is 14 residues. The V end was cut by 7 bases, the J end by 3 bases, with 16 bases between.